The 14 T cell receptor beta chains given below trace back to one sample, sequenced in a study of cytomegalovirus exposure and HLA in healthy donors. PCR was performed using 60 Vbeta and 13 Jbeta primers. Assay used: immunoSEQ multiplex PCR; TCRdb lists only in-frame clones, some missing. The sample includes some 160,000 clones, over 80% of them seen just once. What was sequenced was PBMCs. The receptors come from a woman younger than 30 in good health and CMV-seronegative.

The V and J genes are TRBV6-1 and TRBJ2-3; D is uncertain. CDR3 length: 15 amino acids. V lost 2 bases to trimming and J lost 4 bases, with 13 bases between them. The germline V gene has CDR1 MNHNS and CDR2 SASEGT. CDR3 amino acids: CASSERSISADTQYF. The CDR3 DNA follows: TGTGCCAGCAGTGAACGATCTATCTCCGCAGATACGCAGTATTTT.

The chain has TRBV6-1 and TRBJ2-5; D uncertain. V shed 0 bases and J shed 4 bases, with 12 bases lying between them. The CDR3 contains 15 residues. CDR1 is MNHNS and CDR2 is SASEGT in the germline V gene. The CDR3 bases are TGTGCCAGCAGTGAAGCAGTCCCACCCGGAGAGACCCAGTACTTC. Translation: CASSEAVPPGETQYF.

CDR3 DNA: TGTGCCAGCAGCCAGGCCATTTACAGTCCAGAGGCTTTCTTT. This gives the protein CASSQAIYSPEAFF. The chain combines TRBV6-5 with TRBJ1-1; D remains ambiguous. In germline, CDR1 is MNHEY, CDR2 SVGAGI. The germline V and J ends were trimmed by 6 bases and 11 bases, with 22 bases remaining between them. The length of the CDR3 is 14 residues.

The gene calls are TRBV2 and TRBJ2-5; weak D call: TRBD2 (5 bases). Germline V lookup: CDR1 SNHLY, CDR2 FYNNEI. V was clipped by 7 bases and J by 2 bases, with 17 bases between them. The CDR3 sequence is 15 residues long. This CDR3 reads CASMKTGIIQETQYF. DNA of the CDR3: TGTGCCAGCATGAAGACGGGGATCATACAAGAGACCCAGTACTTC.

The V and J genes are TRBV6-4 and TRBJ2-1; 9 bases fit TRBD2. With 2 bases clipped from V and 6 bases from J, the junction kept 2 bases outside the gene matches. This CDR3 is built from 14 residues. CDR1 and CDR2 (germline): MRHNA, SNTAGT. The CDR3 protein is CASSDGGGANEQFF. As DNA, the CDR3 is TGTGCCAGCAGTGACGGCGGGGGGGCCAATGAGCAGTTCTTC.

About this clone itself: The same CDR3 arises from other DNA sequences in this sample as well. The chain combines TRBV7-9 with TRBJ2-3; TRBD2 agrees at 12 bases. The CDR3 is 14 residues long. Germline V gene sequence: CDR1 SEHNR, CDR2 FQNEAQ (reference sequence). V dropped 3 bases and J dropped 5; count of bases not matched to a gene: 0. The CDR3 coding sequence is TGTGCCAGCAGCTTGACTAGCGGGGGAGATACGCAGTATTTT. Residues: CASSLTSGGDTQYF.

The rearrangement uses TRBV5-8 and TRBJ2-1; D is unclear. The CDR3 loop spans 11 amino acids. Trimming took 0 bases from V and 9 from J, leaving 4 bases between them. CDR1 SGHTS and CDR2 YDEGEE come from the germline V gene. The CDR3 DNA follows: TGTGCCAGCAGCTTGGCGTTTGAGCAGTTCTTC. As protein: CASSLAFEQFF.

V is TRBV6-7 and J is TRBJ1-6; 9 bases are a match to TRBD1. TRBV6-7 is marked as an open reading frame, function uncertain. V was pared by 8 bases and J by 10 bases, with 21 bases of the junction left unmatched. The length of the CDR3 is 18 residues. The CDR3 region has the DNA TGTGCCAGCGCTCGCCCCCCCGGGACAGGGCCCCTCCGCTCACCCCTCCACTTT. It codes for CASARPPGTGPLRSPLHF.

This clone was detected a few times. The rearrangement uses TRBV4-2 and TRBJ2-7; TRBD2 matches 13 bases. Losses at the gene ends were 0 bases for V and 6 bases for J; bases not matched to a gene: 8. Germline CDR1 and CDR2: LGHNA and YNFKEQ. This CDR3 is built from 17 residues. The CDR3 loop reads CASSQDILAGGPREQYF. The CDR3 region has the DNA TGTGCCAGCAGCCAAGATATACTAGCGGGGGGGCCCCGCGAGCAGTACTTC.

This clone showed up just a few times. The chain combines TRBV5-1 with TRBJ2-3, with TRBD2 matching 8 bases. Trimming took 1 base from V and 5 from J; bases not matched to a gene: 3. Germline V lookup: CDR1 SGHRS, CDR2 YFSETQ. This CDR3 spans 14 amino acids. CDR3 sequence: CASSLSGTRDTQYF. Here the CDR3 DNA reads TGCGCCAGCAGCTTGTCCGGGACTAGAGATACGCAGTATTTT.

The chain carries TRBV5-1 and TRBJ1-1; 8 positions agree with TRBD1. The CDR3 extends over 14 amino acids. CDR1 is SGHRS, CDR2 YFSETQ, per germline. V gave up 0 bases and J gave up 4 bases; unmatched junction bases: 2. CDR3 nucleotide sequence: TGCGCCAGCAGCTTGGGGACAGGGTCCACTGAAGCTTTCTTT. Amino acids: CASSLGTGSTEAFF. Using reference TRBV5-1 and TRBJ1-1 for the parts outside the CDR3, the full variable domain is KAGVTQTPRYLIKTRGQQVTLSCSPISGHRSVSWYQQTPGQGLQFLFEYFSETQRNKGNFPGRFSGRQFSNSRSEMNVSTLELGDSALYLCASSLGTGSTEAFFGQGTRLTVV.

This chain joins TRBV6-1 and TRBJ1-4, with a weak D call TRBD1 (5 bases). There are 9 residues in the CDR3. Germline values: CDR1 MNHNS, CDR2 SASEGT. The DNA of the CDR3 is TGTGCTGGCACAGGCCCCGGATTTTTT. Its protein product is CAGTGPGFF.

This clone was counted at least ten times. The chain links TRBV5-4 to TRBJ1-1, with D possibly being TRBD1 (6 bases). V was shortened by 6 bases and J by 1 base, with 19 bases between the two germline ends. CDR3 length: 16 amino acids. Germline V gives CDR1 SGHNT, CDR2 YYREEE (reference sequence). The CDR3 here is CASTSGHPRGNTEAFF. Here the CDR3 DNA reads TGTGCCAGCACGTCGGGACACCCACGGGGGAACACTGAAGCTTTCTTT.

In its sample, this clone was seen once. The chain is built from TRBV6-5 and TRBJ1-2; 7 nucleotides align to TRBD1. Germline V lookup: CDR1 MNHEY, CDR2 SVGAGI. The junction had 8 bases not matched to a gene; V was cut back by 2 bases and J by 2 bases. The CDR3 spans 16 residues. The CDR3 here is CASSYGQDPSNYGYTF. The CDR3, as DNA: TGTGCCAGCAGTTACGGACAGGATCCGTCAAACTATGGCTACACCTTC.